These T cell receptor beta chains were read from a single sample in a study of cytomegalovirus exposure and HLA in healthy donors. The method was immunoSEQ multiplex PCR; TCRdb's version includes in-frame clones alone and lacks a portion of them. This sample carries approximately 150,000 clones, approximately 80% of them seen once, and the ten largest clones take about 12%. Sample: PBMCs. These receptors were taken from a woman in her forties or fifties in good health and CMV-seronegative. Each CDR3 is given with its conserved first and last residue. The D gene is left open where the match is weak. Only part of the rows carry a size: once, few, many, or a class if the clone is expanded.

V gene,CDR3 length,D gene,clone size,J gene,CDR3 DNA,CDR3 protein
TRBV18,14,-,few,TRBJ2-5,TGTGCCAGCTCACCAAGCGGAACTCAAGAGACCCAGTACTTC,CASSPSGTQETQYF
TRBV10-1,13,-,-,TRBJ1-2,TGCGCCAGCAGTGAGAGCAGGGGAGATGGCTACACCTTC,CASSESRGDGYTF
TRBV18,15,-,-,TRBJ2-7,TGTGCCAGCTCAAACGGCCGGGACATATCCTACGAGCAGTACTTC,CASSNGRDISYEQYF
TRBV28,15,TRBD1,-,TRBJ2-7,TGTGCCAGCAGTACAGCCGGGACAGGGGTCCACGAGCAGTACTTC,CASSTAGTGVHEQYF
TRBV9,16,-,once,TRBJ1-3,TGTGCCAGCAGCCCCGCGAGCGACCGCTCTGGAAACACCATATATTTT,CASSPASDRSGNTIYF
TRBV5-1,14,-,-,TRBJ2-5,TGCGCCAGCAGCTTGGTAGAGGGAGGAGAGACCCAGTACTTC,CASSLVEGGETQYF
TRBV9,16,-,once,TRBJ2-5,TGTGCCAGCAGCTTCACCGGGACATTAGGGGAAGAGACCCAGTACTTC,CASSFTGTLGEETQYF
TRBV5-4,14,-,-,TRBJ2-7,TGTGCCAGCAGCTTTGGCGGGAACTCCTACGAGCAGTACTTC,CASSFGGNSYEQYF
TRBV6-1,15,-,few,TRBJ2-7,TGTGCCAGCAGTGAAGCTAGCGCCTCTCCCTACGAGCAGTACTTC,CASSEASASPYEQYF
TRBV27,12,-,-,TRBJ2-2,TGTGCCAGCAGTTTCGGTACCGGGGAGCTGTTTTTT,CASSFGTGELFF
TRBV5-4,15,TRBD1,-,TRBJ1-2,TGTGCCAGCAGCTTGGAGGAGGGGGCGTATTATGGCTACACCTTC,CASSLEEGAYYGYTF
TRBV7-6,13,-,-,TRBJ1-2,TGTGCCAGCAGCTTAGGGCAGTTCTATGGCTACACCTTC,CASSLGQFYGYTF
TRBV27,13,TRBD1,once,TRBJ1-2,TGTGCCAGCAGAGCACAGGGGGCTCTTGGCTACACCTTC,CASRAQGALGYTF
TRBV5-6,14,TRBD1,-,TRBJ1-1,TGTGCCAGCAGCCGGGACAGGGGGAGAGGTGAAGCTTTCTTT,CASSRDRGRGEAFF
TRBV7-9,14,-,few,TRBJ2-7,TGTGCCAGCGGTTCTAGCGAACTCTCCTACGAGCAGTACTTC,CASGSSELSYEQYF
TRBV12-5,14,-,-,TRBJ2-3,TGTGCTAGTGGTTTGGATAGCGGCTCAGATACGCAGTATTTT,CASGLDSGSDTQYF
TRBV30,11,TRBD2,-,TRBJ2-2,TGTGCCTGGAGCGGCGGGGGGGGCCTGTTTTTT,CAWSGGGGLFF
TRBV7-9,15,TRBD1,-,TRBJ1-2,TGTTCCAGCAGCGCGAACAGGGGAAGTAACTATGGCTACACCTTC,CSSSANRGSNYGYTF
TRBV7-3,14,-,-,TRBJ2-3,TGTGCCAGCAGCTTAAGACAGCGAGGAGATACGCAGTATTTT,CASSLRQRGDTQYF
TRBV2,13,-,-,TRBJ2-5,TGTGCCAGCATTCGGGGGGCCGGGGAGACCCAGTACTTC,CASIRGAGETQYF
TRBV7-2,16,TRBD1,-,TRBJ2-1,TGTGCCAGCAGCTTAGGGGCAGGACAGGGGTACAATGAGCAGTTCTTC,CASSLGAGQGYNEQFF
TRBV25-1,15,TRBD1,-,TRBJ2-7,TGTGCCAGCAGTGAATATTCCAGGGGGCTAGGCGAGCAGTACTTC,CASSEYSRGLGEQYF
TRBV27,16,-,-,TRBJ1-1,TGTGCCAGCAGTCCCTTACCCGGGGACTTGAACACTGAAGCTTTCTTT,CASSPLPGDLNTEAFF
TRBV6-6,12,-,-,TRBJ2-7,TGTGCCACCCGGGGAGCAGGCTACGAGCAGTACTTC,CATRGAGYEQYF
TRBV4-2,17,TRBD1,-,TRBJ1-2,TGTGCCAGCAGCCAACCGCGAGCCGGGACAGCTCTCGGAGGCTACACCTTC,CASSQPRAGTALGGYTF
TRBV27,12,TRBD2,-,TRBJ2-1,TGTGCCAGCAGTGAGACTAGCTATGAGCAGTTCTTC,CASSETSYEQFF
TRBV7-8,16,TRBD1,-,TRBJ1-5,TGTGCCAGCAGCGCGACAGGGTTTATCGGCAATCAGCCCCAGCATTTT,CASSATGFIGNQPQHF
TRBV25-1,12,TRBD1,-,TRBJ1-2,TGTGCCAGCATGAGGGGGGACAGGGGCTACACCTTC,CASMRGDRGYTF
TRBV7-9,15,-,-,TRBJ1-1,TGTGCCAGCAGCTTCTATTTGACAGCGAACACTGAAGCTTTCTTT,CASSFYLTANTEAFF
TRBV11-2,17,TRBD2,once,TRBJ2-7,TGTGCCAGCAGCTTAAATCTACTAGCGGGGGTCCAGAACGAGCAGTACTTC,CASSLNLLAGVQNEQYF
TRBV4-3,14,-,few,TRBJ1-1,TGCGCCAGCAGCCAAGATACGAGGGTTCCGGAAGCTTTCTTT,CASSQDTRVPEAFF
TRBV10-3,12,TRBD1,-,TRBJ1-1,TGTGCCATCGGACAGGGGGACACTGAAGCTTTCTTT,CAIGQGDTEAFF
TRBV10-2,15,-,-,TRBJ1-1,TGCGCCAGCATTTTTTCTTTGACAGGGAACACTGAAGCTTTCTTT,CASIFSLTGNTEAFF
TRBV21-1,19,-,-,TRBJ2-6,TGTGCCAGCAGCAAGGGGGGAGGGCCGATGAGCTCTGGGGCCAACGTCCTGACTTTC,CASSKGGGPMSSGANVLTF
TRBV19,15,-,once,TRBJ1-2,TGTGCCAGTAGCCTCACCCGGATGAGGGACTATGGCTACACCTTC,CASSLTRMRDYGYTF
TRBV5-4,15,TRBD2,-,TRBJ2-7,TGTGCCAGCAGCCCCTCTAGCATGGGCGGGAGAAAGCAGTACTTC,CASSPSSMGGRKQYF
TRBV11-2,18,TRBD2,-,TRBJ2-1,TGTGCCAGCAGCTCCGGACTAGCGGGGGGCGCTGACTACAATGAGCAGTTCTTC,CASSSGLAGGADYNEQFF
TRBV11-3,16,TRBD1,few,TRBJ2-1,TGTGCCAGCAGCCCCCGGAGAGGCGCAGGGGGCGATGAGCAGTTCTTC,CASSPRRGAGGDEQFF
TRBV5-4,17,TRBD2,-,TRBJ2-2,TGTGCCAGCAGCCCGGAAGGTGCGGGAGGGCCAATCGGGGAGCTGTTTTTT,CASSPEGAGGPIGELFF
TRBV6-4,13,TRBD2,-,TRBJ2-5,TGTGCCAGCAGTCGGGAGGCCCAAGAGACCCAGTACTTC,CASSREAQETQYF
TRBV2,18,TRBD2,-,TRBJ2-1,TGTGCCAGCAGGGGGGGACTAGCGGGAGGTACCTCCTACAATGAGCAGTTCTTC,CASRGGLAGGTSYNEQFF
TRBV9,16,TRBD2,-,TRBJ2-1,TGTGCCAGCAGCGTAGAGCGCGGGGGATTAGGGTATGAGCAGTTCTTC,CASSVERGGLGYEQFF
TRBV14,15,TRBD1,-,TRBJ2-7,TGTGCCAGCAGCTCAACCGGGACAGGGATCTACGAGCAGTACTTC,CASSSTGTGIYEQYF
TRBV2,15,-,-,TRBJ2-7,TGTGCCAGCAGTGTAAGTAATGGGCAGCACTACGAGCAGTACTTC,CASSVSNGQHYEQYF
TRBV19,11,TRBD1,-,TRBJ1-1,TGTGCCAGTAGTCAGGGGGCTGAAGCTTTCTTT,CASSQGAEAFF
TRBV6-6,15,-,-,TRBJ1-2,TGTGCCAGCAGTTACCTTGTTAGGGCAGGGGAAGGCTACACCTTC,CASSYLVRAGEGYTF
TRBV12-5,16,-,-,TRBJ1-6,TGTGCTAGTGGTTCCCCTGGGGGGTTTTATAATTCACCCCTCCACTTT,CASGSPGGFYNSPLHF
TRBV2,14,-,-,TRBJ1-5,TGTGCCAGCAGTGAAGCGCTGGGGCCTCAGCCCCAGCATTTT,CASSEALGPQPQHF
TRBV19,15,-,-,TRBJ1-2,TGTGCCAGTAGTATAGAGGGCAGGGGAAGAGATGGCTACACCTTC,CASSIEGRGRDGYTF
TRBV18,15,TRBD1,-,TRBJ2-2,TGTGCCAGCTCACCGGGACAGGGGGCAGCCGGGGAGCTGTTTTTT,CASSPGQGAAGELFF